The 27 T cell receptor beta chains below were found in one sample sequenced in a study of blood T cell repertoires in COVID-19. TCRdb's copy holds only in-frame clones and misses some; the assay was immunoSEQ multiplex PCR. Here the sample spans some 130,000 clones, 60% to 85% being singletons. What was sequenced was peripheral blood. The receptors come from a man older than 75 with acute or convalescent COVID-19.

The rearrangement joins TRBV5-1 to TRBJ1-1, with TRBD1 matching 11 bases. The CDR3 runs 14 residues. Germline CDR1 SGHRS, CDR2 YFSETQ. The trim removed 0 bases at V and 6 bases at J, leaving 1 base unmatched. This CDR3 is CASSLGDRGAEAFF. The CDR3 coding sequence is TGCGCCAGCAGCTTGGGGGACAGGGGGGCTGAAGCTTTCTTT.

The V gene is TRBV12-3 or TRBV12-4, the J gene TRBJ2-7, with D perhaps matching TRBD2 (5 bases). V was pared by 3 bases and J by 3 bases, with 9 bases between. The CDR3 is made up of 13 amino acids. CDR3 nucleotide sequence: TGTGCCAGCAGTTTGAGGGTTGGCTACGAGCAGTACTTC. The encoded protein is CASSLRVGYEQYF.

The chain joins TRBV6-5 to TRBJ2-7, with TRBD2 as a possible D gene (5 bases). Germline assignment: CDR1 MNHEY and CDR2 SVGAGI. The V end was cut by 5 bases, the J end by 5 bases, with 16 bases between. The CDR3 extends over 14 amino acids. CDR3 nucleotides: TGTGCCAGCAGTCCCCCCCCACTAGGAAACGAGCAGTACTTC. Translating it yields CASSPPPLGNEQYF.

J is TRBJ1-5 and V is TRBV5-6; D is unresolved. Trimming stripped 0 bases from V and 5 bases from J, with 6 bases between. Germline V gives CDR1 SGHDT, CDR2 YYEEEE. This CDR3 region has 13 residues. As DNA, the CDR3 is TGTGCCAGCAGCTTGGCAGGCTATCAGCCCCAGCATTTT. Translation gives CASSLAGYQPQHF.

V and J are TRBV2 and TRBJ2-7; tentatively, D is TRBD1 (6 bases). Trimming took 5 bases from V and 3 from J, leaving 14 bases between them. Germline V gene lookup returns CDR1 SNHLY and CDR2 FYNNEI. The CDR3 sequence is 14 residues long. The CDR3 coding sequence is TGTGCCAGCAGTCGAGGACAGCTAGACTACGAGCAGTACTTC. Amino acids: CASSRGQLDYEQYF.

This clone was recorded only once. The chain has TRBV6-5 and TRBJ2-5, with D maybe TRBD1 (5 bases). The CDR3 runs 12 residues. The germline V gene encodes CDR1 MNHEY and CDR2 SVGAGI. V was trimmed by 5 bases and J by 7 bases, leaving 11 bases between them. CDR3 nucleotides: TGTGCCAGCAGTAGATCGCAGGGGACCCAGTACTTC. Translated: CASSRSQGTQYF.

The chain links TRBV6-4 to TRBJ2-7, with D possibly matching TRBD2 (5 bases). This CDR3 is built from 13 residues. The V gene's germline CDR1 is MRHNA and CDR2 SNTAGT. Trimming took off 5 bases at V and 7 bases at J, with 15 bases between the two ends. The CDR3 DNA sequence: TGTGCCAGCAGTTCGGACGGACGAGGGGAGCAGTACTTC. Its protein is CASSSDGRGEQYF.

Here the CDR3 reads CASSYSGTTYEQYF. In DNA, the CDR3 is TGTGCCAGCAGTTACTCCGGGACAACCTACGAGCAGTACTTC. V gene TRBV6-5 combines with J gene TRBJ2-7, with D possibly being TRBD1 (6 bases). CDR3 length: 14 residues. Deletions cut 0 bases from V and 2 bases from J, with 8 bases between. The V gene's germline CDR1 is MNHEY and CDR2 SVGAGI.

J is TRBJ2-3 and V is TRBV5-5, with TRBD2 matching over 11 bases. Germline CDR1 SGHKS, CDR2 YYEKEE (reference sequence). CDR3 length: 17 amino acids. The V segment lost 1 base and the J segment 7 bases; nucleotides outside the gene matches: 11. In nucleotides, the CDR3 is TGTGCCAGCAGCTTGTTGTCTAGCGGGGGGTCGAAACATACGCAGTATTTT. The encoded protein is CASSLLSSGGSKHTQYF.

CDR3 coding DNA: TGTGCCAGCAGGACGACCGGGACTATCGGGTTCAATGAGCAGTTCTTC. Residues: CASRTTGTIGFNEQFF. The chain couples TRBV7-2 to TRBJ2-1; 7 bases map to TRBD2. Germline-derived CDR1 and CDR2 are SGHTA and FQGNSA. V shed 6 bases and J 6 bases; nucleotides not matched to a gene: 14. The CDR3 is made up of 16 amino acids.

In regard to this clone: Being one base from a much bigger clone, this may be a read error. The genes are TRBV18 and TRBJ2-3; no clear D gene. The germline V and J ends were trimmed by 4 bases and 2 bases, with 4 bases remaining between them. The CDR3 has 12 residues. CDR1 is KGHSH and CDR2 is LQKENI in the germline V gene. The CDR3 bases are TGTGCCAGCTCACTAATCACAGATACGCAGTATTTT. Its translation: CASSLITDTQYF.

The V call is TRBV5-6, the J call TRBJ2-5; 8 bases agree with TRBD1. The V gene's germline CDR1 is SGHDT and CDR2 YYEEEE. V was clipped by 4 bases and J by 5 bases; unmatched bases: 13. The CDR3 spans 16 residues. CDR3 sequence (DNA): TGTGCCAGCAGCCCCTGGACAGGGCCTCTTGGGGAGACCCAGTACTTC. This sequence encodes CASSPWTGPLGETQYF.

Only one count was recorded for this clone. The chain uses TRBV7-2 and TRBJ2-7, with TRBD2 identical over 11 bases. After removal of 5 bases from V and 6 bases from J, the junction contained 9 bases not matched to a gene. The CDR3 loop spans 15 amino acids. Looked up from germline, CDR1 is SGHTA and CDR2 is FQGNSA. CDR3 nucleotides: TGTGCCAGCAGCCTGATAGCGGGGGGGAGTGGCGAGCAGTACTTC. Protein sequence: CASSLIAGGSGEQYF. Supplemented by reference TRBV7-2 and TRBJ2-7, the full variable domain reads GAGVSQSPSNKVTEKGKDVELRCDPISGHTALYWYRQSLGQGLEFLIYFQGNSAPDKSGLPSDRFSAERTGGSVSTLTIQRTQQEDSAVYLCASSLIAGGSGEQYFGPGTRLTVT.

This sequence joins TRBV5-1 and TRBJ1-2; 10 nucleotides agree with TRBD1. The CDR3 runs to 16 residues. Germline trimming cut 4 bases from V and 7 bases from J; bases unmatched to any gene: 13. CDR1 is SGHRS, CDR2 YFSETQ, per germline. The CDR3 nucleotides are TGCGCCAGCAGCCCCGATTGGACAGGGGGGCTGGGTGGCTACACCTTC. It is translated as CASSPDWTGGLGGYTF.

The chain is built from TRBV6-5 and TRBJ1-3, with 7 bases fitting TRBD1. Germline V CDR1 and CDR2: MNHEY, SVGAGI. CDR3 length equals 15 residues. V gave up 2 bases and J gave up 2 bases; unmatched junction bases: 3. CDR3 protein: CASSYDTGAGNTIYF. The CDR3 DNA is TGTGCCAGCAGTTACGACACAGGGGCTGGAAACACCATATATTTT.

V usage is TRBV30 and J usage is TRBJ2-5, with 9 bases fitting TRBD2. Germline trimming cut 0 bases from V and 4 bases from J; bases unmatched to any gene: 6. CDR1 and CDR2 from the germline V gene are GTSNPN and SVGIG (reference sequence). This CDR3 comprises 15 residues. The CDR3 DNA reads TGTGCCTGGAGTGTAGGCGGGGGGGCCGGAGAGACCCAGTACTTC. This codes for CAWSVGGGAGETQYF.

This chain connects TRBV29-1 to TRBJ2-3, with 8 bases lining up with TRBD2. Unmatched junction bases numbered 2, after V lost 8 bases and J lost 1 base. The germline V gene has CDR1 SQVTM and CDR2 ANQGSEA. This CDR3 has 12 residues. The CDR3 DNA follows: TGCAGCCTTAGCGGGGGCACAGATACGCAGTATTTT. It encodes CSLSGGTDTQYF.

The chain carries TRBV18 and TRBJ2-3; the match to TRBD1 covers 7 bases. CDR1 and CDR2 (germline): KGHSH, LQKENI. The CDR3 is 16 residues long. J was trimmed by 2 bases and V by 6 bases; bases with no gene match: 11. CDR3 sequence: CASSPTTGMITDTQYF. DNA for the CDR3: TGTGCCAGCTCTCCTACGACAGGGATGATCACAGATACGCAGTATTTT.

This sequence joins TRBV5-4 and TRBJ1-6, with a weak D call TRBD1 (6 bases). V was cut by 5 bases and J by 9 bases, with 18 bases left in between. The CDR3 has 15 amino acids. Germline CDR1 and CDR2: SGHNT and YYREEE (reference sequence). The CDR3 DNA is TGTGCCAGCAGTGAGAATACAGGGTTTAGTTCACCCCTCCACTTT. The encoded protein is CASSENTGFSSPLHF.

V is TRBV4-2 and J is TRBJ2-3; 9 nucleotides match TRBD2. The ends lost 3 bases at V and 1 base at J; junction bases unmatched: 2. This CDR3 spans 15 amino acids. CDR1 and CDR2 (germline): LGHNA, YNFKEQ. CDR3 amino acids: CASSHASGGTDTQYF. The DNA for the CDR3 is TGTGCCAGCAGCCACGCTAGCGGGGGCACAGATACGCAGTATTTT.

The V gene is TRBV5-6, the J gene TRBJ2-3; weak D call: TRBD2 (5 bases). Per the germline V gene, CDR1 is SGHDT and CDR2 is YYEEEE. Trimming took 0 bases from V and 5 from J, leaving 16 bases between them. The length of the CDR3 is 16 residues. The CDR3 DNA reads TGTGCCAGCAGCTTGGTGAGGGCAGGAGGTAAAGATACGCAGTATTTT. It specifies CASSLVRAGGKDTQYF.

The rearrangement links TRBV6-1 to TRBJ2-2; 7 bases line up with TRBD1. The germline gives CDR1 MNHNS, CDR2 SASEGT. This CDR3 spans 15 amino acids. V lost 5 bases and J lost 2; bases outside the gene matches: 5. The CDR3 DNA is TGTGCCAGCAGTTGGGGACAGTCAAACACCGGGGAGCTGTTTTTT. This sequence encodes CASSWGQSNTGELFF.

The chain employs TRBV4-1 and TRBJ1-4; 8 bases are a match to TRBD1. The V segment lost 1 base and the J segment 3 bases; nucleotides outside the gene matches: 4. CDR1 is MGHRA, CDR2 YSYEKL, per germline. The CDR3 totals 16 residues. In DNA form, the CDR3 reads TGCGCCAGCAGCCAAGCCAGGGGGCAAGCTAATGAAAAACTGTTTTTT. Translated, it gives CASSQARGQANEKLFF.

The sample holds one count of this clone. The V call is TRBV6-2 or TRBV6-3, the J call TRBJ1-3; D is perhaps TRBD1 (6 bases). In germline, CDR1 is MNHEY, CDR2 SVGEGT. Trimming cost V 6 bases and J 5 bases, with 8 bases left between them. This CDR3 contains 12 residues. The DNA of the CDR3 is TGTGCCAGCAGCCGGGACAGAAACACCATATATTTT. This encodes CASSRDRNTIYF.

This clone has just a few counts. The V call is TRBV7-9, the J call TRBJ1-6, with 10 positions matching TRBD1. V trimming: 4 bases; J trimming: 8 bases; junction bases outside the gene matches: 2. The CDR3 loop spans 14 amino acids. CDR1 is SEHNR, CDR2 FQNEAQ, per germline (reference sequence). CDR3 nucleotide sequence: TGTGCCAGCAGCTCCGGGACAGGGGATTCACCCCTCCACTTT. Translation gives CASSSGTGDSPLHF.

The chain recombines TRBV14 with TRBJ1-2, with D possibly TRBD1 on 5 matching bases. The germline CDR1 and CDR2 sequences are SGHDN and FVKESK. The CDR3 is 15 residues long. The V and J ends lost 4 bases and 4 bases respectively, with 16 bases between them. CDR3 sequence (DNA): TGTGCCAGCAGCCCTCGGGGGAAGGGTGGCTATGGCTACACCTTC. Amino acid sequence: CASSPRGKGGYGYTF.

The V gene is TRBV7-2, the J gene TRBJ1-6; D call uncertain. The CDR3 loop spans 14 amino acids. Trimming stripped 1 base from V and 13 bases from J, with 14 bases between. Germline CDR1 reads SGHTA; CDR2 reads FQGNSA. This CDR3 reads CASSLGVPAGPLHF. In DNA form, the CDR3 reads TGTGCCAGCAGCTTAGGGGTCCCCGCAGGCCCCCTCCACTTT.